A selection of T cell receptor beta chains follows, all from one sample in a study of read filtering for tumor transcriptome and immune sequencing. In TCRdb, the reads were re-called with MiXCR into one record per CDR3 protein. The sample includes around 60,000 distinct CDR3 sequences, approximately 19% seen only once; the top ten take about 14%. Source material: a population of CD138-negative cells sorted from bone marrow. The source of these receptors is a donor at least 40 years old with multiple myeloma. CDR3s include the opening cysteine and the closing phenylalanine or tryptophan. A D gene is named only where the DNA matches it firmly. Where a row states a size, it is once, few, many or the class of an expanded clone; other rows omit it.

d_call	v_call	clone_size	j_call	cdr3_aa	cdr3_nt
TRBD1	TRBV18	many	TRBJ2-1	CASSLDRGRDEQFF	TGTGCCAGCTCACTAGACAGGGGGCGCGATGAGCAGTTCTTC
.	TRBV18	many	TRBJ1-4	CASSPGPGSNEKLFF	TGTGCCAGCTCACCAGGACCTGGGTCTAATGAAAAACTGTTTTTT
.	TRBV19	.	TRBJ1-2	CASSMQGAGYTF	TGTGCCAGTAGTATGCAAGGAGCTGGCTACACCTTC
.	TRBV15	.	TRBJ2-3	CATSRERWDTQYF	TGTGCCACCAGCAGAGAGAGGTGGGATACGCAGTATTTT
TRBD1	TRBV20-1	many	TRBJ1-4	CSAGPGQAEEKLFF	TGCAGTGCGGGGCCGGGACAGGCGGAGGAAAAACTGTTTTTT
.	TRBV11-2	many	TRBJ2-1	CASSVRTAHQFF	TGTGCCAGCAGCGTAAGGACTGCCCACCAGTTCTTC
TRBD1	TRBV18	.	TRBJ2-5	CASSQGQQETQYF	TGTGCCAGCTCACAGGGACAGCAAGAGACCCAGTACTTC
.	TRBV29-1	many	TRBJ2-6	CSVSPGANVLTF	TGCAGCGTTTCTCCTGGGGCCAACGTCCTGACTTTC
TRBD2	TRBV4-1	few	TRBJ2-5	CASSQAGGREETQYF	TGCGCCAGCAGTCAAGCGGGAGGGAGAGAAGAGACCCAGTACTTC
.	TRBV5-8	few	TRBJ2-3	CASSIIGGPTDTQYF	TGTGCCAGCAGCATAATCGGGGGCCCCACAGATACGCAGTATTTT
.	TRBV20-1	many	TRBJ2-1	CSARAQFSYNEQFF	TGCAGTGCTAGAGCCCAATTCTCCTACAATGAGCAGTTCTTC